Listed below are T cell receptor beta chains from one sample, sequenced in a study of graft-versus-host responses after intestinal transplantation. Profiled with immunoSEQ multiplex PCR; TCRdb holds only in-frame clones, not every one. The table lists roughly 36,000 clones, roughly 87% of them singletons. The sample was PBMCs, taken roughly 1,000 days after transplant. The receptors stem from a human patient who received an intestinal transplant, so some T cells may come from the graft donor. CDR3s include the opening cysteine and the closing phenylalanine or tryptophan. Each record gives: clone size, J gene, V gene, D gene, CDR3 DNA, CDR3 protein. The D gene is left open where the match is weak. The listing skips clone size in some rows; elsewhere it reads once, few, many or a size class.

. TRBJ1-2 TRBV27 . TGTGCCAGTTCCAGCGTTGGGAGGAATGGCTACACCTTC CASSSVGRNGYTF
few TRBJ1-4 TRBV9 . TGTGCCAGCAGCAGGCAGGGCAGCAATGAAAAACTGTTTTTT CASSRQGSNEKLFF
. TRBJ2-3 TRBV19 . TGTGCCAGTGGAAGGGATACGCAGTATTTT CASGRDTQYF
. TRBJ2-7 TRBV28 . TGTGCCAGCCTCACCGCAGGGCCCCAATACGAGCAGTACTTC CASLTAGPQYEQYF
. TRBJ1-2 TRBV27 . TGTGCCAGCGGTCCGGAAGCATCTAACTATGGCTACACCTTC CASGPEASNYGYTF
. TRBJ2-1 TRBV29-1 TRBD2 TGCAGCGGGGGACTAGCGGGAGGAAGGAATGAGCAGTTCTTC CSGGLAGGRNEQFF
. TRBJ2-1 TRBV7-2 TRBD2 TGTGCCAGCAGCTTAGTGGGACTAGCGGGGGGGTCCTACAATGAGCAGTTCTTC CASSLVGLAGGSYNEQFF
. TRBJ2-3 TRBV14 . TGTGCCAGCAGCCGGACCGTAACAGATACGCAGTATTTT CASSRTVTDTQYF
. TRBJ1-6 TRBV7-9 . TGTGCCAGCCGCCCCCTGGAGCACTCACCCCTCCACTTT CASRPLEHSPLHF
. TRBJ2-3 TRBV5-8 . TGTGCCAGCAGCTTGTGGGGGGTGGGCAGCCTCACAGATACGCAGTATTTT CASSLWGVGSLTDTQYF
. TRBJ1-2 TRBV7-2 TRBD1 TGTGCCAGCAGCCCGCCGGACAGGGTCAAGTTAGGCTACACCTTC CASSPPDRVKLGYTF
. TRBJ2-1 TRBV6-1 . TGTGCCAGCAGTGAAGCCTGGCGGGGCCGGTACAATGAGCAGTTCTTC CASSEAWRGRYNEQFF
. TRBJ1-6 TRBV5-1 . TGCGCCAGCAGCTTGGGTCAGTATTCACCCCTCCACTTT CASSLGQYSPLHF
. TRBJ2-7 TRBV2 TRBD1 TGTGCCAGTGCCGGGTGGACAGGGCAGCCTGGGTATTGGTACGAGCAGTACTTC CASAGWTGQPGYWYEQYF
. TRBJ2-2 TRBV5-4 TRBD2 TGTGCCAGCAGCTTGGGGACGCGGGAGACCGGGGAGCTGTTTTTT CASSLGTRETGELFF
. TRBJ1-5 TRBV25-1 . TGTGCCAGCAGTGACAGGACCCCCTTCCATCAGCCCCAGCATTTT CASSDRTPFHQPQHF
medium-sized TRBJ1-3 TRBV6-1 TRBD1 TGTGCCAGCAGTACCGGGACAGGCGGAAACACCATATATTTT CASSTGTGGNTIYF
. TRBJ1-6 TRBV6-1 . TGTGCCAGCAGTGCCCCGGGACGGTATAATTCACCCCTCCACTTT CASSAPGRYNSPLHF
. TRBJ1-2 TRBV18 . TGTGCCAGCTCACCACCGAGGATAAAACTTAACTATGGCTACACCTTC CASSPPRIKLNYGYTF
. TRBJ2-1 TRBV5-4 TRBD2 TGTGCCAGCAGCCCTGGACTAGCCCTCTACAATGAGCAGTTCTTC CASSPGLALYNEQFF
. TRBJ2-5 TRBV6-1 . TGTGCCAGCAGTGAAATAGGGGGACACCAAGAGACCCAGTACTTC CASSEIGGHQETQYF
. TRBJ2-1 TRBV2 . TGTGCCAGCAGTCCCGGCGGAGGGACCTACAATGAGCAGTTCTTC CASSPGGGTYNEQFF
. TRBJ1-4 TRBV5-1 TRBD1 TGCGCCAGCAGCTTGGATGCCACAGGGGAGGGGATTGAAAAACTGTTTTTT CASSLDATGEGIEKLFF
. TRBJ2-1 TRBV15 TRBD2 TGTGCCACCAGCAGAGAGCGGGGGGGCTACAATGAGCAGTTCTTC CATSRERGGYNEQFF
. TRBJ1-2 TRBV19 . TGTGCCAGTAGTCTTGGGTCGGGTCCGGCACCCGTATTCTATGGCTACACCTTC CASSLGSGPAPVFYGYTF
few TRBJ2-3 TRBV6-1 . TGTGCCAGCAGTGACTGGCCTCTTAAGGGTGATACGCAGTATTTT CASSDWPLKGDTQYF
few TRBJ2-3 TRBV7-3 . TGTGCCAGCAGCTTAAGTCGGAATATAGATACGCAGTATTTT CASSLSRNIDTQYF
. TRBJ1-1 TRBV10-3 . TGTGCCATCACTCCCGACATCGTAGGGACTGAAGCTTTCTTT CAITPDIVGTEAFF
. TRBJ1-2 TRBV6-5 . TGTGCCAGCAGTTATCGAGACGGCTATGGCTACACCTTC CASSYRDGYGYTF
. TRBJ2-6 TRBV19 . TGTGCCAGTAGTATAGGTCCGGGAGCTGGGGCCAACGTCCTGACTTTC CASSIGPGAGANVLTF